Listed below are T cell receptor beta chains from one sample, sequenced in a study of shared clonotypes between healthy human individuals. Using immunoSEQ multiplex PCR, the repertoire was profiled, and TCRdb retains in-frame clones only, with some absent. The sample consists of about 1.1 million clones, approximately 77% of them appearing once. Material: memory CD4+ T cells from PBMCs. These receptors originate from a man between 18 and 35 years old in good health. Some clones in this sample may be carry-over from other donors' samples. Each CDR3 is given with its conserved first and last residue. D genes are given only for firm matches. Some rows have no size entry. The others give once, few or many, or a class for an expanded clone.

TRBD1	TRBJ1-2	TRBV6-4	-	CASSDGTATSDGYTF	TGTGCCAGCAGTGATGGGACAGCTACTTCGGATGGCTACACCTTC
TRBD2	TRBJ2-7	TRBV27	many	CASSLSSGRFEQYF	TGTGCCAGCAGTTTATCTAGCGGGAGGTTCGAGCAGTACTTC
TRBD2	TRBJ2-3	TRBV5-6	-	CASSQGLETDTQYF	TGTGCCAGCAGCCAGGGACTAGAGACAGATACGCAGTATTTT
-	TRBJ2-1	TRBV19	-	CASSGLSYNEQFF	TGTGCCAGTAGTGGACTATCCTACAATGAGCAGTTCTTC
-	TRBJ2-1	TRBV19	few	CASSRLGSYNEQFF	TGTGCCAGTAGTCGTCTGGGATCCTACAATGAGCAGTTCTTC
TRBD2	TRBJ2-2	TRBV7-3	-	CASSLLGLANTGELFF	TGTGCCAGCAGCTTATTGGGACTAGCGAACACCGGGGAGCTGTTTTTT
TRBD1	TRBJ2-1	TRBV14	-	CASSRDSSYNEQFF	TGTGCCAGCAGTCGGGACAGCTCCTACAATGAGCAGTTCTTC
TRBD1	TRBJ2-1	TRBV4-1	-	CASSRLRRDSDDNEQFF	TGCGCCAGCAGCCGCCTTAGACGGGACAGTGACGACAATGAGCAGTTCTTC
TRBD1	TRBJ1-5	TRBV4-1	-	CASSSDRGLGQPQHF	TGCGCCAGCAGTTCGGACAGGGGGCTAGGTCAGCCCCAGCATTTT
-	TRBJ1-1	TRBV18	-	CASSPQKTADEAFF	TGTGCCAGCTCACCACAGAAGACAGCTGATGAAGCTTTCTTT
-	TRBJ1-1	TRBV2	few	CASTRGMEAFF	TGTGCCAGCACGAGGGGAATGGAAGCTTTCTTT
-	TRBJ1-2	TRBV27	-	CASSLYPGSNYGYTF	TGTGCCAGCAGTTTATACCCGGGATCAAACTATGGCTACACCTTC
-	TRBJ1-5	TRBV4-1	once	CASSQVYPGGQPQHF	TGCGCCAGCAGCCAAGTATACCCGGGGGGCCAGCCCCAGCATTTT
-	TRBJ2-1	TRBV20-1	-	CSARATNEQFF	TGCAGTGCTAGGGCCACCAATGAGCAGTTCTTC
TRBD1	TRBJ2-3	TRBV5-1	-	CASSLEGTGGVDTQYF	TGCGCCAGCAGCTTGGAGGGGACAGGGGGTGTAGATACGCAGTATTTT
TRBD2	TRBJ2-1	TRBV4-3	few	CASSQDYPASGSLYNEQFF	TGCGCCAGCAGCCAAGATTACCCAGCTAGCGGGAGTCTTTACAATGAGCAGTTCTTC
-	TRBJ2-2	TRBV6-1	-	CASSPPGGDTGELFF	TGTGCCAGCAGCCCTCCCGGGGGCGACACCGGGGAGCTGTTTTTT
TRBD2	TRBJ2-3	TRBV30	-	CAWRQGLAGVDTQYF	TGTGCCTGGAGACAGGGACTAGCGGGCGTTGATACGCAGTATTTT
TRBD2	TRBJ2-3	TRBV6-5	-	CASSPGGRRDTQYF	TGTGCCAGCAGCCCGGGGGGGAGGAGGGATACGCAGTATTTT
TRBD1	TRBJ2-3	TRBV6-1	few	CASSLDRGWYTQYF	TGTGCCAGCAGCTTGGACAGGGGTTGGTATACGCAGTATTTT
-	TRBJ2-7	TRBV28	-	CSSGVRVEEQYF	TGTTCCTCGGGTGTAAGGGTCGAAGAGCAGTACTTC
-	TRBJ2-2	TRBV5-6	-	CASSLVHTGELFF	TGTGCCAGCAGCTTGGTACACACCGGGGAGCTGTTTTTT
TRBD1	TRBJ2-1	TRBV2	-	CASSLQMTGAVRGEQFF	TGTGCCAGCAGCCTACAAATGACAGGGGCGGTTCGGGGTGAGCAGTTCTTC
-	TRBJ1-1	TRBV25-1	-	CASSDMGGDLEAFF	TGTGCCAGCAGTGATATGGGGGGGGACCTCGAAGCTTTCTTT
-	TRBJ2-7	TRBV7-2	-	CASSSAPGPWFYEQYF	TGTGCCAGCAGTTCGGCACCGGGCCCTTGGTTCTACGAGCAGTACTTC
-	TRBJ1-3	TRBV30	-	CAWTGNGNTIYF	TGTGCCTGGACAGGGAATGGAAACACCATATATTTT
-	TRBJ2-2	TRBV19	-	CATKGLTVSSGELFF	TGTGCCACCAAGGGCCTGACCGTATCCTCCGGGGAGCTGTTTTTT
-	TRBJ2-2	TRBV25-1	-	CASSGPRLTTGELFF	TGTGCCAGCAGTGGCCCTCGGCTTACTACCGGGGAGCTGTTTTTT
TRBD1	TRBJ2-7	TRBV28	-	CASKGDRAYEQYF	TGTGCCAGCAAAGGGGACAGGGCCTACGAGCAGTACTTC
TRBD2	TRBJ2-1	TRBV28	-	CASSVAGGKAHEQFF	TGTGCCAGCAGTGTAGCGGGAGGGAAGGCCCATGAGCAGTTCTTC
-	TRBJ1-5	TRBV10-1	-	CASSLSAYRDNQPQHF	TGCGCCAGCAGTCTAAGTGCCTACAGGGATAATCAGCCCCAGCATTTT
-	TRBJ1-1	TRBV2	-	CASTRLGGAEAFF	TGTGCCAGCACCCGCTTGGGAGGGGCTGAAGCTTTCTTT
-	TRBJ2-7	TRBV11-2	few	CASSPLGGVYEQYF	TGTGCCAGCAGCCCACTAGGGGGGGTCTACGAGCAGTACTTC
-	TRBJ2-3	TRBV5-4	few	CASSQHLMGTDTQYF	TGTGCCAGCAGCCAGCACCTTATGGGCACAGATACGCAGTATTTT
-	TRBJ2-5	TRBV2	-	CASSTVEGETQYF	TGTGCCAGCAGCACCGTTGAGGGAGAGACCCAGTACTTC
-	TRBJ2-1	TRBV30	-	CAWKPGPFYNEQFF	TGTGCCTGGAAGCCGGGACCATTTTACAATGAGCAGTTCTTC
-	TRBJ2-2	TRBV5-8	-	CASSLLPGVAGELFF	TGTGCCAGCAGCTTGCTCCCCGGGGTGGCCGGGGAGCTGTTTTTT